A single sample is the source of the 27 T cell receptor beta chains below, sequenced in a study of blood T cell repertoires in COVID-19. Using immunoSEQ multiplex PCR, the repertoire was profiled, and TCRdb retains in-frame clones only, with some absent. The repertoire holds about 190,000 clones, with around 85% as singletons. Sequenced: PBMCs or T cells enriched from blood (not recorded which). The origin of the receptors is a woman in her twenties or thirties who had recovered from COVID-19.

The rearrangement uses TRBV2 and TRBJ1-4; 7 bases line up with TRBD1. J lost 12 bases, V lost 9 bases, and 16 bases had no gene match. Germline lookup yields CDR1 SNHLY and CDR2 FYNNEI. The CDR3 loop spans 14 amino acids. CDR3 DNA: TGTGCCAGTCACGGCTACAGACAGGGTTCGGAACTGTTTTTT. This gives the protein CASHGYRQGSELFF.

The rearrangement uses TRBV15 and TRBJ1-5; weak D call: TRBD1 (5 bases). This CDR3 region has 15 residues. Trimming removed 0 bases at V and 7 bases at J, with 13 bases between. Germline CDR1 reads LNHNV; CDR2 reads YYDKDF (reference sequence). The CDR3 loop is CATSRDRSSGQPQHF. CDR3 sequence (DNA): TGTGCCACCAGCAGAGATCGATCTTCAGGGCAGCCCCAGCATTTT.

This clone showed up many times. The V call is TRBV4-2, the J call TRBJ2-1; 7 bases line up with TRBD1. This CDR3 comprises 18 residues. After removal of 3 bases from V and 0 bases from J, the junction contained 11 bases not matched to a gene. From germline, CDR1 is LGHNA and CDR2 YNFKEQ. The CDR3 region is CASSQRDSPKSSYNEQFF. The DNA for the CDR3 is TGTGCCAGCAGCCAGAGGGACAGCCCAAAAAGCTCCTACAATGAGCAGTTCTTC.

The gene calls are TRBV5-1 and TRBJ2-2, with TRBD2 identical over 8 bases. The CDR3 consists of 15 residues. Trimming at V came to 3 bases and at J to 7 bases, leaving 8 bases not matched to a gene. Germline assignment: CDR1 SGHRS and CDR2 YFSETQ. CDR3 coding DNA: TGCGCCAGCAGCTCCCCGGGGGGGCATAACGGGGAGCTGTTTTTT. Encoded protein: CASSSPGGHNGELFF.

The V and J genes are TRBV28 and TRBJ2-1; TRBD1 agrees at 7 bases. Germline CDR1 reads MDHEN; CDR2 reads SYDVKM. Losses at the gene ends were 2 bases for V and 0 bases for J; bases not matched to a gene: 7. The CDR3 consists of 17 residues. This CDR3 reads CASSLEGQLSSYNEQFF. CDR3 coding DNA: TGTGCCAGCAGTTTAGAGGGACAGCTGAGCTCCTACAATGAGCAGTTCTTC. Full variable domain (outside the CDR3, taken from reference TRBV28 and TRBJ2-1): DVKVTQSSRYLVKRTGEKVFLECVQDMDHENMFWYRQDPGLGLRLIYFSYDVKMKEKGDIPEGYSVSREKKERFSLILESASTNQTSMYLCASSLEGQLSSYNEQFFGPGTRLTVL.

The chain has TRBV6-5 and TRBJ2-2; D not certain. V lost 6 bases, J lost 8 bases, and 13 bases lay in between. Germline V gene data show CDR1 as MNHEY and CDR2 as SVGAGI. The CDR3 covers 13 residues. The CDR3 here is CASSPGSWGELFF. CDR3 nucleotide sequence: TGTGCCAGCAGCCCCGGTTCCTGGGGGGAGCTGTTTTTT.

The genes are TRBV4-1 and TRBJ2-5, with 8 bases that match TRBD1. Germline V gene sequence: CDR1 MGHRA, CDR2 YSYEKL. The junction had 8 bases not matched to a gene; V was cut back by 4 bases and J by 4 bases. This CDR3 region has 15 residues. Here the CDR3 reads CASSPRQGPPETQYF. DNA for the CDR3: TGCGCCAGCAGCCCCAGACAGGGGCCACCAGAGACCCAGTACTTC.

The rearrangement joins TRBV20-1 to TRBJ1-2; the D is unclear. Trimming took off 0 bases at V and 6 bases at J, with 5 bases between the two ends. From germline, CDR1 is DFQATT and CDR2 SNEGSKA (reference sequence). This CDR3 contains 11 residues. The CDR3 protein is CSARDNDGYTF. The CDR3 region has the DNA TGCAGTGCTAGAGATAATGATGGCTACACCTTC.

This clone has more than one count but fewer than ten. This sequence joins TRBV5-1 and TRBJ2-2, with TRBD1 as a possible D gene (6 bases). This CDR3 spans 18 amino acids. Germline values: CDR1 SGHRS, CDR2 YFSETQ. The V end was cut by 0 bases, the J end by 4 bases, with 19 bases between. Here the CDR3 DNA reads TGCGCCAGCAGCTTGGGGTTCCGGGACACCTCGAGCACCGGGGAGCTGTTTTTT. This encodes CASSLGFRDTSSTGELFF.

This clone was counted a few times. The V gene is TRBV6-4, the J gene TRBJ2-1, with 8 bases lining up with TRBD1. With 5 bases clipped from V and 4 bases from J, the junction kept 4 bases outside the gene matches. There are 14 residues in the CDR3. Germline-derived CDR1 and CDR2 are MRHNA and SNTAGT. The CDR3 region has the DNA TGTGCCAGCAGTTTACAGGGGGAATACAATGAGCAGTTCTTC. The encoded protein is CASSLQGEYNEQFF.

The V call is TRBV6-6, the J call TRBJ2-7; TRBD1 aligns across 7 bases. Germline assignment: CDR1 MNHNY and CDR2 SVGAGI (reference sequence). The CDR3 is 13 amino acids. V was pared by 6 bases and J by 3 bases, with 5 bases of the junction left unmatched. In DNA, the CDR3 is TGTGCCAGCAGGCCGGGACAGAGCTACGAGCAGTACGTC. As protein: CASRPGQSYEQYV.

V is TRBV5-1 and J is TRBJ2-2; D is ambiguous. Germline V CDR1 and CDR2: SGHRS, YFSETQ. Trimming removed 4 bases at V and 6 bases at J, with 16 bases between. The CDR3 has 15 residues. The CDR3 here is CASSMDAGSPGELFF. As DNA, the CDR3 is TGCGCCAGCAGCATGGACGCCGGGTCCCCCGGGGAGCTGTTTTTT.

V usage is TRBV24-1 and J usage is TRBJ1-2; 8 positions agree with TRBD1. CDR1 is KGHDR and CDR2 is SFDVKD in the germline V gene. With 5 bases clipped from V and 7 bases from J, the junction kept 2 bases outside the gene matches. The CDR3 is 12 amino acids. DNA for the CDR3: TGTGCCACCAGTGTAGGACAGGGTGGCTACACCTTC. This gives the protein CATSVGQGGYTF.

V is TRBV13 and J is TRBJ2-3; 9 nucleotides match TRBD2. V was pared by 5 bases and J by 2 bases, with 8 bases of the junction left unmatched. The CDR3 consists of 16 residues. Looked up from germline, CDR1 is PRHDT and CDR2 is FYEKMQ (reference sequence). CDR3 region: CASSPSGGRPTDTQYF. Written as DNA, the CDR3 is TGTGCCAGCAGCCCCAGCGGGGGGCGACCCACAGATACGCAGTATTTT.

The chain joins TRBV7-2 to TRBJ1-3; D unresolved. V shed 5 bases and J shed 5 bases, with 7 bases lying between them. In germline, CDR1 is SGHTA, CDR2 FQGNSA. The CDR3 loop spans 12 amino acids. The CDR3 is CASSPQRNTIYF. In nucleotides, the CDR3 is TGTGCCAGCAGCCCTCAGAGAAACACCATATATTTT.

The V call is TRBV7-8, the J call TRBJ2-7; 9 bases line up with TRBD1. Germline V gives CDR1 SGHVS, CDR2 FQNEAQ. CDR3 size: 14 residues. The J segment lost 4 bases and the V segment lost 5 bases, leaving 6 bases of the junction unmatched. CDR3 sequence (DNA): TGTGCCAGCAGCCTAAGACAGGGGGGATACGAGCAGTACTTC. It codes for CASSLRQGGYEQYF.

This chain links TRBV6-5 with TRBJ2-1; D is unresolved. This CDR3 is built from 15 residues. Looked up from germline, CDR1 is MNHEY and CDR2 is SVGAGI. The germline V and J ends were trimmed by 2 bases and 4 bases, with 12 bases remaining between them. The CDR3 loop is CASSYDTPLYNEQFF. CDR3 bases: TGTGCCAGCAGTTACGACACCCCCTTGTACAATGAGCAGTTCTTC.

The chain links TRBV12-5 to TRBJ2-6; 7 nucleotides align to TRBD2. Trimming took 7 bases from V and 1 from J; bases not matched to a gene: 10. Germline V gives CDR1 LGHNT, CDR2 FRNRAP. The CDR3 totals 17 residues. The CDR3 here is CASAPGGTRSGANVLTF. CDR3 DNA sequence: TGTGCTAGTGCCCCGGGGGGAACACGTTCTGGGGCCAACGTCCTGACTTTC.

As for this clone: A much more abundant neighbour one base away suggests this may be a read error. The rearrangement links TRBV5-6 to TRBJ1-5; D is possibly TRBD1 (6 bases). CDR1 is SGHDT and CDR2 is YYEEEE in the germline V gene. With 0 bases removed from V and 2 bases from J, the gap between germline ends came to 6 bases. CDR3 size: 14 residues. This CDR3 is CASSLDRGNQPQHF. For the CDR3, the DNA is TGTGCCAGCAGCTTGGACAGGGGCAATCAGCCCCAGCATTTT.

The chain recombines TRBV25-1 with TRBJ2-7; the match to TRBD1 covers 8 bases. CDR3 length: 14 amino acids. Germline values: CDR1 MGHDK, CDR2 SYGVNS. The ends lost 3 bases at V and 3 bases at J; junction bases unmatched: 4. CDR3 in amino acids: CASSEPGQVYEQYF. In nucleotides, the CDR3 is TGTGCCAGCAGTGAGCCGGGACAGGTCTACGAGCAGTACTTC.

The chain couples TRBV30 to TRBJ2-5; the match to TRBD2 covers 11 bases. J lost 3 bases, V lost 5 bases, and 8 bases had no gene match. The CDR3 sequence is 15 residues long. Germline CDR1 GTSNPN, CDR2 SVGIG (reference sequence). The CDR3 here is CAWDSSGRREETQYF. The CDR3 DNA is TGTGCCTGGGACTCTAGCGGGAGGAGAGAAGAGACCCAGTACTTC.

This rearrangement joins TRBV19 to TRBJ1-2; D possibly corresponds to TRBD1 (5 bases). V dropped 3 bases and J dropped 2 bases, with 7 bases sitting between them. CDR3 length equals 13 residues. Germline CDR1 reads LNHDA; CDR2 reads SQIVND (reference sequence). The DNA of the CDR3 is TGTGCCAGTAGTATTGGGGGGAACTATGGCTACACCTTC. This sequence encodes CASSIGGNYGYTF. The complete variable domain, with remaining parts taken from reference TRBV19 and TRBJ1-2, reads DGGITQSPKYLFRKEGQNVTLSCEQNLNHDAMYWYRQDPGQGLRLIYYSQIVNDFQKGDIAEGYSVSREKKESFPLTVTSAQKNPTAFYLCASSIGGNYGYTFGSGTRLTVV.

This clone turned up a few times. This rearrangement joins TRBV19 to TRBJ1-5, with D uncertain. The CDR3 has 13 amino acids. The germline V gene encodes CDR1 LNHDA and CDR2 SQIVND (reference sequence). Trimming pared 0 bases from V and 6 bases from J, leaving 6 bases between. The CDR3 loop is CASSIERGQPQHF. As DNA, the CDR3 is TGTGCCAGTAGTATAGAACGGGGTCAGCCCCAGCATTTT.

The chain recombines TRBV6-5 with TRBJ2-6; D unclear. The V end lost 7 bases, the J end lost 0 bases, and 10 bases lay between the germline ends. Germline loops: CDR1 MNHEY, CDR2 SVGAGI. CDR3 length: 15 amino acids. The DNA for the CDR3 is TGTGCCAGCATAGGTTGGAGCTCTGGGGCCAACGTCCTGACTTTC. Protein: CASIGWSSGANVLTF.

The chain has TRBV28 and TRBJ1-5, with 8 bases that match TRBD1. With V trimmed by 5 bases and J by 1 base, 7 bases remained unmatched. Germline V gene data show CDR1 as MDHEN and CDR2 as SYDVKM. The CDR3 is made up of 16 amino acids. CDR3 in DNA: TGTGCCAGCAGTCCACTGCGACAGGGGAGCAATCAGCCCCAGCATTTT. Amino acid sequence: CASSPLRQGSNQPQHF.

Worth noting for this clone: This clone may be a read error of a much larger clone one base away. The chain joins TRBV5-1 to TRBJ1-6; D unclear. CDR3 length: 17 amino acids. The V end was cut by 3 bases, the J end by 4 bases, with 17 bases between. Germline-derived CDR1 and CDR2 are SGHRS and YFSETQ. The CDR3 reads CASSSQRGESYNSPLHF. The CDR3, as DNA: TGCGCCAGCAGCTCCCAAAGAGGTGAGAGTTATAATTCACCCCTCCACTTT.

This clone was observed a single time. V is TRBV5-5 and J is TRBJ1-4; possibly TRBD1 for D (5 bases). CDR3 size: 15 residues. V was trimmed by 5 bases and J by 3 bases, leaving 14 bases between them. Germline-derived CDR1 and CDR2 are SGHKS and YYEKEE (reference sequence). The CDR3 bases are TGTGCCAGCAGTCCCTCCTCAGGGCCTAATGAAAAACTGTTTTTT. Residues: CASSPSSGPNEKLFF.